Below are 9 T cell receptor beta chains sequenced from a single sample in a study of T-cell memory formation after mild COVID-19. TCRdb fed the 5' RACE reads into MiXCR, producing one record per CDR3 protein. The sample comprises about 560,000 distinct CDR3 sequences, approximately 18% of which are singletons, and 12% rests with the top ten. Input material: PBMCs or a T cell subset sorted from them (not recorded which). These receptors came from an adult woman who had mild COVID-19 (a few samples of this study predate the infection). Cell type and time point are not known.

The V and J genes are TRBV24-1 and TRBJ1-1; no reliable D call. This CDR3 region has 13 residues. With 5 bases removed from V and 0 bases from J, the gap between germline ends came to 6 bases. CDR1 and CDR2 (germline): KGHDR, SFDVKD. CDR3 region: CATSAAMNTEAFF. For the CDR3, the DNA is TGTGCCACCAGTGCAGCAATGAACACTGAAGCTTTCTTT.

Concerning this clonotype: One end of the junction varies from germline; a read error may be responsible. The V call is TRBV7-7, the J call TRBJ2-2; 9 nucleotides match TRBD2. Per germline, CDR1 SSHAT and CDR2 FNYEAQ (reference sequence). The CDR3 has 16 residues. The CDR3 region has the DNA TGTGCTAGCAGCTCTCCTAGCGGGACGAACACCGGGGAGCTGTTTTTT. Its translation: CASSSPSGTNTGELFF.

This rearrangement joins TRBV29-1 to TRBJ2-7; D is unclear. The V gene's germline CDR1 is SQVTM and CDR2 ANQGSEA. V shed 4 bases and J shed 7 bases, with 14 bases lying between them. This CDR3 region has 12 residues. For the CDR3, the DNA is TGCAGCGTTGTGACTGACTTGGGGGAGCAGTACTTC. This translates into CSVVTDLGEQYF.

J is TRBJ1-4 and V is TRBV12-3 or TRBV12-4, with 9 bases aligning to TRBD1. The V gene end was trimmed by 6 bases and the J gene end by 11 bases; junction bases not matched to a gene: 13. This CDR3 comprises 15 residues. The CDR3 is CASSKGPGQGWKLFF. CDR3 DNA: TGTGCCAGCAGCAAAGGGCCAGGACAGGGGTGGAAACTGTTTTTT.

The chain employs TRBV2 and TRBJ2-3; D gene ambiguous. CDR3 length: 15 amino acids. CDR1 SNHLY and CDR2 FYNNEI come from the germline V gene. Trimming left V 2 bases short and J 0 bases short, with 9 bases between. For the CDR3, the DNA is TGTGCCAGCAGTGAACTCGCTTCTAGCACAGATACGCAGTATTTT. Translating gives CASSELASSTDTQYF.

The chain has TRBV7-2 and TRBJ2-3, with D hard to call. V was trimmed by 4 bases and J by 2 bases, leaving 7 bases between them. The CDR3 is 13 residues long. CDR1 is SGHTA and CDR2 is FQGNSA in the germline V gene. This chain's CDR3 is CASSWPATDTQYF. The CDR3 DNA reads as TGTGCCAGCAGCTGGCCGGCCACAGATACGCAGTATTTT. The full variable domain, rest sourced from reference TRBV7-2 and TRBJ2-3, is GAGVSQSPSNKVTEKGKDVELRCDPISGHTALYWYRQSLGQGLEFLIYFQGNSAPDKSGLPSDRFSAERTGGSVSTLTIQRTQQEDSAVYLCASSWPATDTQYFGPGTRLTVL.

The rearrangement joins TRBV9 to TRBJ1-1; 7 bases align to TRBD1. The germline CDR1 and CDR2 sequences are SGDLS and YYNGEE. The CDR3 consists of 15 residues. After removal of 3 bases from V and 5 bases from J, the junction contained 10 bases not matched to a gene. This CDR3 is CASSAQGTRGTEAFF. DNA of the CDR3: TGTGCCAGCAGCGCACAGGGGACGCGGGGGACTGAAGCTTTCTTT.

CDR3 in amino acids: CASSRHLLEAFF. CDR3 sequence (DNA): TGTGCCAGCAGTAGACACCTACTGGAAGCTTTCTTT. The chain recombines TRBV7-2 with TRBJ1-1; no clear D. CDR1 is SGHTA and CDR2 is FQGNSA in the germline V gene. CDR3 length equals 12 residues. Trimming took off 6 bases at V and 8 bases at J, with 13 bases between the two ends.

CDR3 coding DNA: TGTGCCAGCAGCCCAGGGTGGAATGAGCAGTTCTTC. Its protein product is CASSPGWNEQFF. The J gene is TRBJ2-1, the V gene TRBV7-2, with D possibly matching TRBD1 (5 bases). The CDR3 runs 12 residues. Between the trimmed V and J ends, which lost 5 bases and 7 bases, there was a span of 9 bases. Per germline, CDR1 SGHTA and CDR2 FQGNSA.